Listed below are T cell receptor beta chains from one sample, sequenced in a study of blood T cell repertoires in COVID-19. The table came from immunoSEQ multiplex PCR; TCRdb's copy has only in-frame clones and leaves some out. The repertoire includes tens of thousands of clones, about 87% of them detected once, and about 9.6% sits in the top ten. The sample comprised peripheral blood. The receptors stem from a human donor in a cohort sampled during active COVID-19. The CDR3 runs from the conserved cysteine through the conserved F or W. D genes are given only for firm matches.

v_call | d_call | cdr3_length | cdr3_aa
TRBV9 | TRBD2 | 18 | CASSATGTSGRVRNEQFF
TRBV5-1 | . | 16 | CASSPDGQPYTSPLHF
TRBV18 | . | 13 | CASSPLGHYGYTF
TRBV6-5 | TRBD1 | 15 | CASRSTGQGRYGYTF
TRBV5-1 | . | 16 | CASSLRSGSFDVTQYF
TRBV10-3 | TRBD1 | 14 | CAISQTGGNEKLFF
TRBV30 | TRBD1 | 13 | CAWSSGQGDGYTF
TRBV4-1 | TRBD2 | 17 | CASSQDWGTSGTDTQYF
TRBV2 | TRBD1 | 14 | CASRGTDSNQPQHF
TRBV11-2 | TRBD1 | 16 | CASSLGTGYSNQPQHF
TRBV28 | TRBD1 | 16 | CASSLGRQGSYNEQFF
TRBV14 | . | 11 | CASSYRGEQYF
TRBV5-1 | TRBD2 | 12 | CASRRGTYEQYF
TRBV3-1/TRBV3-2 | . | 14 | CASSLTGNQQPQHF
TRBV7-7 | TRBD1 | 15 | CASSLGQGATDTQYF
TRBV28 | . | 18 | CASSLSQDLLSGANVLTF
TRBV7-2 | TRBD1 | 16 | CASSIKPGQGWDTQYF
TRBV28 | TRBD2 | 16 | CASSLGTSGRAHEQFF
TRBV7-2 | . | 12 | CASSITGNTIYF
TRBV5-5 | TRBD2 | 16 | CASSGTSGISYNEQFF
TRBV5-6 | TRBD1 | 14 | CASSGTGGLDEQYF
TRBV2 | . | 12 | CASRDDTHGYTF
TRBV3-1/TRBV3-2 | . | 14 | CASSQAHNTGELFF
TRBV9 | . | 13 | CASSVAGEETQYF
TRBV11-3 | TRBD2 | 15 | CASSFSAGALDTQYF
TRBV5-4 | TRBD1 | 14 | CASSLGDRDYGYTF
TRBV7-3 | . | 14 | CASSLGRGQETQYF
TRBV2 | TRBD1 | 16 | CASSLRGLVSNEKLFF
TRBV7-2 | TRBD1 | 15 | CASSLGTGGRNGYTF
TRBV5-1 | TRBD1 | 18 | CASSSNSGTGSSYNEQFF
TRBV10-3 | . | 14 | CAISEPPNGYGYTF
TRBV20-1 | . | 11 | CSARPGSEQYF
TRBV14 | TRBD1 | 14 | CASSQFQGAREQYF
TRBV5-4 | . | 15 | CASSLAPDSSYGYTF
TRBV7-2 | TRBD2 | 14 | CASSFSLAGNEQYF
TRBV5-6 | TRBD1 | 14 | CASSRTGQGEKLFF
TRBV19 | . | 15 | CASSADPGHRQPQHF
TRBV2 | . | 15 | CASSEAIRRGNEQFF
TRBV28 | . | 14 | CASNKGGGIKALHF
TRBV30 | TRBD1 | 16 | CAWTRQGSGSNQPQHF
TRBV5-1 | TRBD1 | 16 | CASSLEGQVSTDTQYF
TRBV12-3/TRBV12-4 | . | 13 | CASSLAGDWGYTF
TRBV5-4 | TRBD1 | 14 | CASSLDRANTEAFF
TRBV20-1 | TRBD1 | 15 | CSASTTGQGNNEQFF
TRBV15 | . | 14 | CATSRGTEDTEAFF